The 30 T cell receptor beta chains presented below share a single source sample, sequenced in a study of naive and memory T cell subsets (dated by TCRdb to about 2017). The study described a robust, sensitive protocol for amplifying, sequencing and analyzing TCRs, using 3' ligation of a UMI-containing oligonucleotide to TCR cDNA. Receptor libraries were prepared by 5' RACE. TCRdb names Illumina MiSeq as the instrument used. The ligated cDNA was amplified in four rounds of PCR with nested alpha and beta constant region primers together with the SP2 primer. In-frame beta chains were kept once TCRdb had trimmed the public reads at Q25 with fastp and called clones with MiXCR. Each CDR3 protein gets just one entry, which takes the most common genes and DNA from the rows behind it. This sample comprises roughly 60,000 distinct CDR3 sequences, under 8.5% of them detected only once. Almost 10% of the sample lies in the top ten.

These receptors came from a male donor in good health.

This rearrangement joins TRBV7-9 to TRBJ2-3; D might be TRBD2 (6 bases). Germline V gene lookup returns CDR1 SEHNR and CDR2 FQNEAQ (reference sequence). V lost 5 bases, J lost 6 bases, and 24 bases lay in between. The CDR3 is 17 amino acids. CDR3 coding DNA: TGTGCCAGCAGCCCCTTCCGGGACTCATCTACGGGGGATACGCAGTATTTT. Protein sequence: CASSPFRDSSTGDTQYF.

This clonotype was picked up a small number of times. The genes are TRBV12-3 or TRBV12-4 and TRBJ2-5; weak D call: TRBD1 (6 bases). Trimming removed 7 bases at V and 0 bases at J, with 12 bases between. The CDR3 covers 14 residues. The CDR3 protein is CASNSQGNQETQYF. DNA of the CDR3: TGTGCCAGCAATTCACAGGGTAACCAAGAGACCCAGTACTTC.

CDR3 sequence: CASSMTGLAGNEQFF. Written as DNA, the CDR3 is TGTGCCAGTAGTATGACGGGACTAGCGGGGAATGAGCAGTTCTTC. The rearrangement uses TRBV19 and TRBJ2-1; TRBD2 matches 13 bases. The CDR3 runs to 15 residues. After removal of 3 bases from V and 7 bases from J, the junction contained 3 bases not matched to a gene. Looked up from germline, CDR1 is LNHDA and CDR2 is SQIVND (reference sequence).

This clonotype showed up just a few times. The genes are TRBV19 and TRBJ2-7; 9 nucleotides line up with TRBD2. Germline values: CDR1 LNHDA, CDR2 SQIVND (reference sequence). Germline trimming cut 3 bases from V and 1 base from J; bases unmatched to any gene: 4. The CDR3 length is 15 residues. DNA of the CDR3: TGTGCCAGTAGTATCGGTAGCGGGAGTTCCTACGAGCAGTACTTC. As protein: CASSIGSGSSYEQYF. Together with reference TRBV19 and TRBJ2-7, the CDR3 gives the full variable domain: DGGITQSPKYLFRKEGQNVTLSCEQNLNHDAMYWYRQDPGQGLRLIYYSQIVNDFQKGDIAEGYSVSREKKESFPLTVTSAQKNPTAFYLCASSIGSGSSYEQYFGPGTRLTVT.

The table lists this clonotype with a few counts. The genes are TRBV9 and TRBJ1-1, with 8 nucleotides matching TRBD1. V shed 0 bases, J shed 4 bases, and the junction held 8 bases outside the gene matches. CDR3 length: 16 residues. From germline, CDR1 is SGDLS and CDR2 YYNGEE. The CDR3: CASSVDPGTGSTEAFF. In DNA form, the CDR3 reads TGTGCCAGCAGCGTAGACCCCGGGACAGGAAGCACTGAAGCTTTCTTT.

This clonotype was counted a few times. J is TRBJ2-1 and V is TRBV19; TRBD1 might be the D (6 bases). Germline-derived CDR1 and CDR2 are LNHDA and SQIVND (reference sequence). The CDR3 contains 15 residues. Trimming left V 1 base short and J 6 bases short, with 13 bases between. CDR3 in amino acids: CASSIVWVGGNEQFF. The CDR3 bases are TGTGCCAGTAGTATAGTTTGGGTAGGGGGCAATGAGCAGTTCTTC.

This clonotype was seen only a few times. The rearrangement links TRBV6-6 to TRBJ1-6; possibly TRBD1 for D (6 bases). V was shortened by 5 bases and J by 8 bases, with 22 bases between the two germline ends. This CDR3 has 17 residues. The germline V gene has CDR1 MNHNY and CDR2 SVGAGI (reference sequence). The DNA for the CDR3 is TGTGCCAGCAGTCTAACCCGCCCGGGGGGGCTGTATTCACCCCTCCACTTT. Protein sequence: CASSLTRPGGLYSPLHF.

The chain carries TRBV12-3 or TRBV12-4 and TRBJ2-3; TRBD2 matches at 11 bases. The junction had 6 bases not matched to a gene; V was cut back by 6 bases and J by 1 base. This CDR3 region has 16 residues. The CDR3 coding sequence is TGTGCCAGCAGCCGACAACTAGCGGGAGGCACAGATACGCAGTATTTT. This translates into CASSRQLAGGTDTQYF.

In nucleotides, the CDR3 is TGTGCCAGCAGTTTGCAGAGGTGGGGCCACGAGCAGTACTTC. The encoded protein is CASSLQRWGHEQYF. The chain recombines TRBV27 with TRBJ2-7, with TRBD1 as a possible D gene (5 bases). Germline CDR1 reads MNHEY; CDR2 reads SMNVEV (reference sequence). Trimming took off 3 bases at V and 5 bases at J, with 14 bases between the two ends. This CDR3 has 14 amino acids.

In this sample, this clonotype turned up many times. The J gene is TRBJ2-1, the V gene TRBV20-1, with D possibly TRBD1 on 5 matching bases. The CDR3 is 16 residues long. V was cut by 1 base and J by 0 bases, with 13 bases left in between. Germline loops: CDR1 DFQATT, CDR2 SNEGSKA (reference sequence). CDR3 sequence (DNA): TGCAGTGCTAGAGGCAGGGCCCCTAGCTCCTACAATGAGCAGTTCTTC. This translates into CSARGRAPSSYNEQFF.

This clonotype appeared a few times. The chain recombines TRBV7-9 with TRBJ2-1; tentative D call: TRBD1 (6 bases). Trimming shortened V by 7 bases and J by 10 bases, and 14 bases separated the two germline ends. Per the germline V gene, CDR1 is SEHNR and CDR2 is FQNEAQ (reference sequence). The CDR3 runs to 12 residues. CDR3 DNA sequence: TGTGCCAGCACTTTGATCGGACAGGAGCAGTTCTTC. Its protein product is CASTLIGQEQFF.

J is TRBJ2-7 and V is TRBV18; the match to TRBD2 covers 8 bases. The V gene end was trimmed by 5 bases and the J gene end by 4 bases; junction bases not matched to a gene: 10. This CDR3 comprises 15 residues. CDR1 is KGHSH and CDR2 is LQKENI in the germline V gene. CDR3 in amino acids: CASSFNGGAMYEQYF. The CDR3 DNA sequence: TGTGCCAGCTCATTCAACGGGGGGGCAATGTACGAGCAGTACTTC.

This clonotype was counted at least ten times. The gene calls are TRBV10-2 and TRBJ1-2, with a tentative D call TRBD1 (6 bases). The V gene's germline CDR1 is WSHSY and CDR2 SAAADI. Trimming took off 4 bases at V and 3 bases at J, with 15 bases between the two ends. This CDR3 has 15 amino acids. CDR3 sequence (DNA): TGCGCCAGCAGTGTCGTCCGGGGGCAAGACTATGGCTACACCTTC. Encoded protein: CASSVVRGQDYGYTF.

The chain couples TRBV25-1 to TRBJ2-7; 8 positions agree with TRBD1. Germline CDR1 and CDR2: MGHDK and SYGVNS. This CDR3 is built from 14 residues. J gave up 1 base and V 5 bases, and 4 bases lay outside the gene matches. CDR3 residues: CASSSDRVSYEQYF. CDR3 DNA sequence: TGTGCCAGCAGTTCGGACAGGGTTTCCTACGAGCAGTACTTC.

V is TRBV12-3 or TRBV12-4 and J is TRBJ1-1; D not certain. The CDR3 covers 12 residues. V was clipped by 8 bases and J by 11 bases, with 18 bases between them. CDR3 sequence reads: CASLEASQRAFF. As DNA, the CDR3 is TGTGCCAGCTTGGAGGCCTCCCAGCGGGCTTTCTTT.

The genes are TRBV29-1 and TRBJ2-3, with D perhaps matching TRBD1 or TRBD2 (6 bases each). V shed 7 bases and J shed 5 bases, with 16 bases lying between them. The germline CDR1 and CDR2 sequences are SQVTM and ANQGSEA. CDR3 size: 13 residues. In DNA, the CDR3 is TGCAGCGGAAAAGGGGGGAGGTTAGATACGCAGTATTTT. Translation: CSGKGGRLDTQYF.

This clonotype was seen ten or more times. The chain couples TRBV6-5 to TRBJ1-1; D ambiguous. The V end lost 2 bases, the J end lost 6 bases, and 13 bases lay between the germline ends. CDR1 and CDR2 (germline): MNHEY, SVGAGI. This CDR3 is 14 amino acids long. The CDR3 region has the DNA TGTGCCAGCAGTTACAAACGGACTACCGCTGAAGCTTTCTTT. The encoded protein is CASSYKRTTAEAFF.

This clonotype was counted only a few times. The V gene is TRBV19, the J gene TRBJ2-1, with a possible D match to TRBD1 (5 bases). V was clipped by 4 bases and J by 0 bases, with 7 bases between them. The CDR3 length is 14 residues. The germline V gene encodes CDR1 LNHDA and CDR2 SQIVND (reference sequence). The CDR3 here is CASSRDSSYNEQFF. CDR3 sequence (DNA): TGTGCCAGTAGTAGAGACAGCTCCTACAATGAGCAGTTCTTC.

This clonotype turned up a few times. The chain has TRBV19 and TRBJ1-1; D is possibly TRBD1 (6 bases). The V gene lost 1 base and the J gene lost 10 bases, with 25 bases spanning the gap. The CDR3 has 17 amino acids. CDR1 LNHDA and CDR2 SQIVND come from the germline V gene (reference sequence). CDR3 loop: CASSIVPRGRQDVRAFF. The CDR3 bases are TGTGCCAGTAGTATAGTCCCCCGGGGCAGACAGGACGTTCGAGCTTTCTTT.

This clonotype showed up many times. The genes are TRBV20-1 and TRBJ1-6, with D possibly being TRBD1 (5 bases). From germline, CDR1 is DFQATT and CDR2 SNEGSKA (reference sequence). The V end lost 1 base, the J end lost 14 bases, and 12 bases lay between the germline ends. There are 12 residues in the CDR3. The CDR3, as DNA: TGCAGTGCTAGAGGCCCTGGACAAACCCTCCACTTT. Translating gives CSARGPGQTLHF.

This clonotype appeared a few times. This chain uses TRBV2 with TRBJ2-2; TRBD2 matches 7 bases. Germline assignment: CDR1 SNHLY and CDR2 FYNNEI. The length of the CDR3 is 14 residues. Trimming at V came to 3 bases and at J to 4 bases, leaving 2 bases not matched to a gene. CDR3 in amino acids: CASSEAGVTGELFF. The CDR3 region has the DNA TGTGCCAGCAGTGAGGCGGGAGTCACCGGGGAGCTGTTTTTT.

Ten or more counts support this clonotype. The chain uses TRBV7-8 and TRBJ1-5, with no clear D. There are 15 residues in the CDR3. The germline CDR1 and CDR2 sequences are SGHVS and FQNEAQ. Trimming left V 3 bases short and J 3 bases short, with 12 bases between. This CDR3 is CASSFGERANQPQHF. CDR3 sequence (DNA): TGTGCCAGCAGCTTCGGGGAGAGGGCCAATCAGCCCCAGCATTTT.

This clonotype appeared many times. At one end the junction does not follow the germline gene, possibly because of a read error. The rearrangement joins TRBV20-1 to TRBJ2-5; 8 nucleotides align to TRBD2. The germline CDR1 and CDR2 sequences are DFQATT and SNEGSKA (reference sequence). The CDR3 contains 14 residues. CDR3 DNA sequence: TGCAGTGCTAGTTTAACTAGCGGTGAAGATACCCAGTACTTC. Amino acid sequence: CSASLTSGEDTQYF.

This clonotype has a count of ten or more. The rearrangement uses TRBV2 and TRBJ2-1; 8 nucleotides line up with TRBD2. Germline CDR1 is SNHLY and CDR2 is FYNNEI. This CDR3 spans 15 amino acids. With V trimmed by 5 bases and J by 6 bases, 9 bases remained unmatched. The CDR3 DNA sequence: TGTGCCAGCAGTCCCCGAGAGCGGGAGATCAATGAGCAGTTCTTC. It specifies CASSPREREINEQFF.

Remarks on this clonotype: With a much larger clone just one base away, this may be a read error. CDR3 in DNA: TGCGCCAGCCCTGGACAGGGGGACACCGGGGAGCTGTTTTTT. This sequence encodes CASPGQGDTGELFF. The V call is TRBV4-1, the J call TRBJ2-2; 10 bases fit TRBD1. The germline V gene has CDR1 MGHRA and CDR2 YSYEKL. The CDR3 is 14 amino acids. V dropped 8 bases and J dropped 3; count of bases not matched to a gene: 3.

The chain recombines TRBV19 with TRBJ2-5, with D unresolved. Germline V gives CDR1 LNHDA, CDR2 SQIVND (reference sequence). The CDR3 has 13 amino acids. V lost 4 bases to trimming and J lost 2 bases, with 8 bases between them. This CDR3 reads CASSKAQQETQYF. In DNA form, the CDR3 reads TGTGCCAGTAGTAAGGCGCAACAAGAGACCCAGTACTTC.

This clonotype was found many times. V gene TRBV7-9 combines with J gene TRBJ2-3, with a possible D match to TRBD2 (7 bases). The CDR3 has 17 residues. Germline V gene sequence: CDR1 SEHNR, CDR2 FQNEAQ (reference sequence). Trimming stripped 0 bases from V and 4 bases from J, with 17 bases between. CDR3 in DNA: TGTGCCAGCAGCTTAGCTAATCGCGGGGGCCGCGCAGATACGCAGTATTTT. Residues: CASSLANRGGRADTQYF.

This clonotype was observed many times. The rearrangement links TRBV7-8 to TRBJ2-1; 8 bases fit TRBD2. Trimming took 7 bases from V and 8 from J; bases not matched to a gene: 13. Per germline, CDR1 SGHVS and CDR2 FQNEAQ. The CDR3 consists of 15 residues. This CDR3 is CASTHPGGPVHEQFF. CDR3 in DNA: TGTGCCAGCACCCACCCGGGGGGGCCAGTGCATGAGCAGTTCTTC.

This clonotype was seen many times. The chain has TRBV7-2 and TRBJ1-2; D might be TRBD1 (5 bases). With 5 bases removed from V and 2 bases from J, the gap between germline ends came to 12 bases. This CDR3 contains 14 residues. Germline CDR1 SGHTA, CDR2 FQGNSA. CDR3 bases: TGTGCCAGCAGCCCCGGCGGGGGGAACTATGGCTACACCTTC. Protein: CASSPGGGNYGYTF. Full variable domain (outside the CDR3, taken from reference TRBV7-2 and TRBJ1-2): GAGVSQSPSNKVTEKGKDVELRCDPISGHTALYWYRQSLGQGLEFLIYFQGNSAPDKSGLPSDRFSAERTGGSVSTLTIQRTQQEDSAVYLCASSPGGGNYGYTFGSGTRLTVV.

This clonotype turned up a few times. The chain uses TRBV3-1 and TRBJ2-5, with 11 nucleotides matching TRBD2. The V gene end was trimmed by 4 bases and the J gene end by 3 bases; junction bases not matched to a gene: 1. The CDR3 has 14 amino acids. The germline V gene has CDR1 LGHDT and CDR2 YNNKEL (reference sequence). The CDR3 coding sequence is TGTGCCAGCAGCCTACTAGCGGGGGAAGAGACCCAGTACTTC. This sequence encodes CASSLLAGEETQYF.